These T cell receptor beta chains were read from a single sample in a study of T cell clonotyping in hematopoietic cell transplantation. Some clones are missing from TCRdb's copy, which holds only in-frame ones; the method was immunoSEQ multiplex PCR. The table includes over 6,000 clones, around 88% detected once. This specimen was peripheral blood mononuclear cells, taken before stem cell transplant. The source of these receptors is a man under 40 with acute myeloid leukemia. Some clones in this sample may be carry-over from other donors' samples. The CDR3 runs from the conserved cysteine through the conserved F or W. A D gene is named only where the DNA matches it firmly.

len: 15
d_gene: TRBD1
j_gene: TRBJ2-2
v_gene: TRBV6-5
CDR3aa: CASSWDRTNTGELFF

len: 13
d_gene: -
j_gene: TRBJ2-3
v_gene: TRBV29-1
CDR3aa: CSVEFSGTDTQYF

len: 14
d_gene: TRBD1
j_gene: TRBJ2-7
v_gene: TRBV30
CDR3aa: CAWSTGDRGYEQYF

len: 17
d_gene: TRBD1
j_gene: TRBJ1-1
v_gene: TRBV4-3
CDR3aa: CASSQDLGQGADTEAFF

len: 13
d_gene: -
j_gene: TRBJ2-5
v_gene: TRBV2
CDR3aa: CASAGRHQETQYF

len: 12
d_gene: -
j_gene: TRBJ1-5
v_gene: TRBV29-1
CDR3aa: CSVGGGDQPQHF

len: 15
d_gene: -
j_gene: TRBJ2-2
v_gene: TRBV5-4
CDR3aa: CASSPGTTNTGELFF

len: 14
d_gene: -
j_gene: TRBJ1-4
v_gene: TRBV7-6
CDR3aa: CASSRGPTNEKLFF

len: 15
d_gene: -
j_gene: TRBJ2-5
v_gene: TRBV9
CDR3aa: CASSVGGGAQETQYF

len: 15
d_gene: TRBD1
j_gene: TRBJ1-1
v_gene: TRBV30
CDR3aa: CAWSEGYGTAAEAFF

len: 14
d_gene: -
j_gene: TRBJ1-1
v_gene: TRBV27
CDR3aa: CASSLSGRGVEAFF

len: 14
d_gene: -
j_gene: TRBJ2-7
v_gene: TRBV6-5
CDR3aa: CASSLRPSFNEQYF

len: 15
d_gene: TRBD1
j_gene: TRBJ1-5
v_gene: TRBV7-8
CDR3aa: CASSSDRRFNQPQHF

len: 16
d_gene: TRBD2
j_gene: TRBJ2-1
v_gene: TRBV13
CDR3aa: CASSSPGWREWNEQFF

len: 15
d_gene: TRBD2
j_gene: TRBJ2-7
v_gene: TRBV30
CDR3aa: CAWRIGGVSSYEQYF

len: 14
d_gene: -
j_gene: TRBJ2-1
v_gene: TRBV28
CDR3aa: CASSSSGVYNEQFF

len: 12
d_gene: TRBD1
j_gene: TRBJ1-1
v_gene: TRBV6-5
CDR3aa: CASGTGGTEAFF

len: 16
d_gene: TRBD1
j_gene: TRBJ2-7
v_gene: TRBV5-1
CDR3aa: CASSIPPGQSLYEQYF

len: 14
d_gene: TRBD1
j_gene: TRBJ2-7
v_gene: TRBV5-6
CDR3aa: CASSWTGATYEQYF

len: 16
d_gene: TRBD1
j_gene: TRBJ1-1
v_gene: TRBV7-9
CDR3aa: CASSLRDRGLNTEAFF

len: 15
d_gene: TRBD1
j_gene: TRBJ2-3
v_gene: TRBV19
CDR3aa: CASSITTGQPDTQYF

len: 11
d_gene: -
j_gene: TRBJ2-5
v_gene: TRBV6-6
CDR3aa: CASSYIETQYF

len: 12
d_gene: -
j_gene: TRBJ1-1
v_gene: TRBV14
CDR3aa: CASSPHRNEAFF

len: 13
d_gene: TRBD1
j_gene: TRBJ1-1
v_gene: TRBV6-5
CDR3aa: CATLGQGYTEAFF

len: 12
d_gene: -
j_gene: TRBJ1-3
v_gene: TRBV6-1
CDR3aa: CATSGFGNTIYF

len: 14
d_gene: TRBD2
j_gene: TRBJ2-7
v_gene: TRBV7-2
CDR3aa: CASSFAGGTYEQYF

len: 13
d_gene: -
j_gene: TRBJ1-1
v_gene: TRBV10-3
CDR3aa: CAISEGGNTEAFF

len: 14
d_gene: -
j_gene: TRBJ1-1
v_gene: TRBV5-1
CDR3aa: CASSLVVTDPEAFF

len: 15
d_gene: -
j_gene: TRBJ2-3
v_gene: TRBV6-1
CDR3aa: CASIPRGGIGDTQYF

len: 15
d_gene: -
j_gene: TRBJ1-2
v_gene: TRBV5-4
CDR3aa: CASSLAGLANYGYTF

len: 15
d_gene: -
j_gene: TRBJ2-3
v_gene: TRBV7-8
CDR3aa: CASNRVEVFTDTQYF

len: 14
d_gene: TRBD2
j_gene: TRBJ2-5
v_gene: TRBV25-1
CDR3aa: CASSHGREVETQYF

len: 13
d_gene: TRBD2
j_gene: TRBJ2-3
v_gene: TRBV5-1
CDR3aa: CASSLASSGMWYF

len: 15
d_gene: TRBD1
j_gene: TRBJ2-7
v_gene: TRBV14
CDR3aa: CASSSRRQGYDEQYF

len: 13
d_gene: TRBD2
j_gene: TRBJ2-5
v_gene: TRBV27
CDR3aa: CASSLRGYGTQYF

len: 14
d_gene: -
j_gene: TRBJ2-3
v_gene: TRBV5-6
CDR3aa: CASSWDSRPDTQYF

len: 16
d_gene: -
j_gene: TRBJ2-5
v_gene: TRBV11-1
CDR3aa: CASSWALGRGEETQYF

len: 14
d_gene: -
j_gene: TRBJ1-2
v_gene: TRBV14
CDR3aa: CASSLDRLNYGYTF

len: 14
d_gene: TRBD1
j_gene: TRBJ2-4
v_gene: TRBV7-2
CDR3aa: CASSSTGQGTVQYF

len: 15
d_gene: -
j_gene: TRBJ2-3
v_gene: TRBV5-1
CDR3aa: CASSLPGIGTDTQYF

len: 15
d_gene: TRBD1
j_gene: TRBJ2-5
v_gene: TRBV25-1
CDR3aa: CASSEGNHRGETQYF

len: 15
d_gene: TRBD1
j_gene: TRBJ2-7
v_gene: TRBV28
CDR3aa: CASSPRRTGHHEQYF

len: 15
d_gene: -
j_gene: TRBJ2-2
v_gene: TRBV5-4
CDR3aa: CASSLDLDNTGELFF

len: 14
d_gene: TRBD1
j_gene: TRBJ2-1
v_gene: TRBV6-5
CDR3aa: CASGGQGALGEQFF

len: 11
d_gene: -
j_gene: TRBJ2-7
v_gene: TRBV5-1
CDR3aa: CASSLGYEQYF

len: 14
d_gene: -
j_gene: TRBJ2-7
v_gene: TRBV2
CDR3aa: CASTRTVRGHEQYF

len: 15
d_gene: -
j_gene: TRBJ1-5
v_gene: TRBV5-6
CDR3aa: CASSLWLYSNQPQHF

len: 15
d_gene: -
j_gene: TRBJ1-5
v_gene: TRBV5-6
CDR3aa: CASSFQGVSNQPQHF

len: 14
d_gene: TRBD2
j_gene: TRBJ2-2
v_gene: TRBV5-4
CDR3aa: CASSDLAGAGELFF

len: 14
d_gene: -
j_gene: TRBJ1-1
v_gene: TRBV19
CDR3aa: CASSIAGTGTEAFF

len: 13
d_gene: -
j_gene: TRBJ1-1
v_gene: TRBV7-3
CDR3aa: CATMAQLDTEAFF

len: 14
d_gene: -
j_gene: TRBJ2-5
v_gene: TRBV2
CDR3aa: CASKSSQVQETQYF

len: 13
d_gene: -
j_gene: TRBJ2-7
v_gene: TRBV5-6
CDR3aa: CASSFLGGYEQYF

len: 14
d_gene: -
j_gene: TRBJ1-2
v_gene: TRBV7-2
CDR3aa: CASSLGLARVGYTF